One sample yielded the 25 T cell receptor beta chains listed below, sequenced in a study of cytomegalovirus exposure and HLA in healthy donors. Produced via immunoSEQ multiplex PCR; TCRdb's table is partial and in-frame only. The table lists under 200,000 clones, nearly 90% of them singletons. Specimen: PBMCs. The receptors derive from a woman aged 18-29 years in good health and CMV-seropositive.

The rearrangement joins TRBV25-1 to TRBJ2-1, with 7 bases that match TRBD2. The CDR3 has 15 residues. CDR1 and CDR2 from the germline V gene are MGHDK and SYGVNS. Trimming removed 8 bases from V and 4 bases from J; junction bases left unmatched: 11. CDR3 region: CASEEPGGQYNEQFF. The DNA of the CDR3 is TGTGCCAGCGAAGAACCGGGAGGCCAATACAATGAGCAGTTCTTC.

This rearrangement joins TRBV2 to TRBJ2-1; 7 bases are a match to TRBD2. V shed 4 bases, J shed 9 bases, and the junction held 9 bases outside the gene matches. This CDR3 has 14 amino acids. Germline CDR1 SNHLY, CDR2 FYNNEI. The CDR3 sequence is CASSVLAEAGEQFF. CDR3 nucleotide sequence: TGTGCCAGCAGTGTCCTAGCGGAGGCGGGTGAGCAGTTCTTC.

The chain employs TRBV7-2 and TRBJ1-4; 7 nucleotides align to TRBD1. Germline CDR1 SGHTA, CDR2 FQGNSA. Germline trimming cut 0 bases from V and 8 bases from J; bases unmatched to any gene: 6. This CDR3 spans 15 amino acids. This chain's CDR3 is CASSLAEGAGEKLFF. CDR3 DNA: TGTGCCAGCAGCTTAGCGGAGGGGGCAGGGGAAAAACTGTTTTTT.

A word on this clone: One junction end does not reproduce the germline sequence, and a read error may be involved. J is TRBJ2-2 and V is TRBV9; the D gene is possibly TRBD1 (5 bases). CDR3 size: 14 residues. Germline CDR1 is SGDLS and CDR2 is YYNGEE. Here the CDR3 reads CASRPSGNAGELFF. CDR3 coding DNA: TGTGCCAGCAGACCCTCAGGGAACGCCGGGGAGCTGTTTTTT.

The CDR3 loop is CASSLVGANQPQHF. The CDR3 region has the DNA TGTGCCAGCAGCTTAGTAGGGGCCAATCAGCCCCAGCATTTT. The chain carries TRBV7-2 and TRBJ1-5, with a possible D match to TRBD1 (5 bases). The CDR3 covers 14 residues. CDR1 is SGHTA, CDR2 FQGNSA, per germline. The V end lost 1 base, the J end lost 3 bases, and 7 bases lay between the germline ends. Looking up the rest from reference TRBV7-2 and TRBJ1-5 gives the full variable domain: GAGVSQSPSNKVTEKGKDVELRCDPISGHTALYWYRQSLGQGLEFLIYFQGNSAPDKSGLPSDRFSAERTGGSVSTLTIQRTQQEDSAVYLCASSLVGANQPQHFGDGTRLSIL.

The chain couples TRBV25-1 to TRBJ2-7; the D gene is possibly TRBD1 (5 bases). CDR3 length: 14 amino acids. V was clipped by 2 bases and J by 0 bases, with 8 bases between them. CDR1 is MGHDK, CDR2 SYGVNS, per germline. CDR3 coding DNA: TGTGCCAGCAGTGAAATCCAGGGCTCCTACGAGCAGTACTTC. This translates into CASSEIQGSYEQYF.

This chain connects TRBV10-1 to TRBJ1-1, with TRBD1 matching over 9 bases. J was trimmed by 5 bases and V by 6 bases; bases with no gene match: 7. CDR1 is WNHNN and CDR2 is SYGVQD in the germline V gene (reference sequence). The CDR3 loop spans 14 amino acids. The CDR3 bases are TGCGCCAGCAGGGCACAGGGGGCAGGAACTGAAGCTTTCTTT. This encodes CASRAQGAGTEAFF.

This clone was counted a single time. V usage is TRBV29-1 and J usage is TRBJ1-5, with TRBD1 matching 8 bases. CDR3 size: 17 residues. Trimming at V came to 7 bases and at J to 4 bases, leaving 18 bases not matched to a gene. Germline V gives CDR1 SQVTM, CDR2 ANQGSEA. This CDR3 is CSAPTPGQAGGNQPQHF. CDR3 DNA: TGCAGCGCCCCGACCCCGGGACAGGCTGGAGGGAATCAGCCCCAGCATTTT.

The rearrangement joins TRBV27 to TRBJ2-2; the match to TRBD1 covers 9 bases. Germline CDR1 and CDR2: MNHEY and SMNVEV (reference sequence). J lost 1 base, V lost 1 base, and 1 base had no gene match. The CDR3 has 16 residues. CDR3 sequence (DNA): TGTGCCAGCAGTTTATGGGGACAGGGGAACACCGGGGAGCTGTTTTTT. The encoded protein is CASSLWGQGNTGELFF.

Comments on this clone: The junction differs from germline at one of its ends, possibly a read error. V gene TRBV7-7 combines with J gene TRBJ2-5, with TRBD2 matching 7 bases. CDR3 length: 15 amino acids. The germline CDR1 and CDR2 sequences are SSHAT and FNYEAQ (reference sequence). CDR3 in amino acids: CASSLGASGQETQYF. As DNA, the CDR3 is TGTGCTAGCAGCTTAGGGGCTAGCGGACAAGAGACCCAGTACTTC.

The V and J genes are TRBV4-2 and TRBJ1-1; D unresolved. Germline assignment: CDR1 LGHNA and CDR2 YNFKEQ. V lost 4 bases and J 11 bases, leaving 14 bases between the germline ends. CDR3 length equals 12 residues. CDR3 in amino acids: CASSRQPELAFF. The CDR3 nucleotides read TGTGCCAGCAGCCGCCAACCCGAACTTGCTTTCTTT.

CDR3 sequence (DNA): TGTGCCAGCAGCTCCCGGACAGGGGAAAAGGCCTCCTATGGCTACACCTTC. It yields the protein CASSSRTGEKASYGYTF. This chain uses TRBV21-1 with TRBJ1-2; the table's D call of TRBD1 was not tested on the DNA. TRBV21-1 has pseudogene status. The CDR3 covers 17 residues.

Points on this clone: An end of the junction does not agree with germline; a read error may underlie this. The chain couples TRBV7-7 to TRBJ2-1; D is ambiguous. CDR1 SSHAT and CDR2 FNYEAQ come from the germline V gene (reference sequence). This CDR3 has 13 residues. CDR3 in amino acids: CASSPGPNNEQFF. Written as DNA, the CDR3 is TGTGCTAGCAGCCCTGGGCCAAACAATGAGCAGTTCTTC.

This clone occurred once. The chain couples TRBV6-6 to TRBJ2-3; TRBD2 might be the D (6 bases). V was pared by 5 bases and J by 4 bases, with 13 bases between. The CDR3 extends over 14 amino acids. Germline V lookup: CDR1 MNHNY, CDR2 SVGAGI (reference sequence). The CDR3 sequence: CASSDQGGADTQYF. The CDR3 bases are TGTGCCAGCAGTGATCAGGGAGGCGCAGATACGCAGTATTTT.

V and J are TRBV18 and TRBJ1-1; perhaps TRBD1 as D (5 bases). Trimming took off 5 bases at V and 0 bases at J, with 10 bases between the two ends. CDR1 KGHSH and CDR2 LQKENI come from the germline V gene. The CDR3 extends over 14 amino acids. This CDR3 reads CASSSGHLNTEAFF. The CDR3 region has the DNA TGTGCCAGCTCATCAGGACACCTGAACACTGAAGCTTTCTTT.

This sequence joins TRBV7-9 and TRBJ2-7; 7 nucleotides align to TRBD2. Per the germline V gene, CDR1 is SEHNR and CDR2 is FQNEAQ (reference sequence). This CDR3 has 14 residues. The ends lost 5 bases at V and 4 bases at J; junction bases unmatched: 8. The CDR3 DNA sequence: TGTGCCAGCAGCACAAGGGAGGGTCTTTACGAGCAGTACTTC. Translating it yields CASSTREGLYEQYF.

J is TRBJ1-3 and V is TRBV18, with a tentative D call TRBD1 (5 bases). Germline V CDR1 and CDR2: KGHSH, LQKENI. The CDR3 loop spans 21 amino acids. V lost 2 bases and J lost 0, with 26 bases in between. CDR3 sequence: CASSPLIRSWGDGDSGNTIYF. DNA for the CDR3: TGTGCCAGCTCACCATTGATAAGGAGTTGGGGGGACGGAGACTCTGGAAACACCATATATTTT. Filled out from reference TRBV18 and TRBJ1-3, the complete variable domain reads NAGVMQNPRHLVRRRGQEARLRCSPMKGHSHVYWYRQLPEEGLKFMVYLQKENIIDESGMPKERFSAEFPKEGPSILRIQQVVRGDSAAYFCASSPLIRSWGDGDSGNTIYFGEGSWLTVV.

The rearrangement joins TRBV7-3 to TRBJ2-1; 9 nucleotides agree with TRBD2. V lost 1 base, J lost 4 bases, and 5 bases stayed unmatched. Germline assignment: CDR1 SGHTA and CDR2 FQGTGA. There are 16 residues in the CDR3. The CDR3 here is CASSLIGGRGYNEQFF. The CDR3 coding sequence is TGTGCCAGCAGCTTAATAGGCGGGAGGGGGTACAATGAGCAGTTCTTC.

CDR3 nucleotides: TGTGCCAGCAGCCAATGGGCCAAAGCGGGTCGGGTTTCCTACGAGCAGTACTTC. It is translated as CASSQWAKAGRVSYEQYF. V and J are TRBV4-2 and TRBJ2-7; possible D gene TRBD2, 6 bases. Germline V gene lookup returns CDR1 LGHNA and CDR2 YNFKEQ. The CDR3 consists of 18 residues. V lost 2 bases and J 1 base, leaving 21 bases between the germline ends.

The chain carries TRBV28 and TRBJ1-2; a weak D match, TRBD1 (5 bases). In germline, CDR1 is MDHEN, CDR2 SYDVKM. V lost 6 bases and J 2 bases, leaving 13 bases between the germline ends. This CDR3 has 14 amino acids. The CDR3 spells CASRTATTNYGYTF. CDR3 coding DNA: TGTGCCAGCAGGACAGCAACTACCAACTATGGCTACACCTTC.

This chain connects TRBV4-1 to TRBJ2-6, with D tentatively TRBD2 (5 bases). The CDR3 has 15 residues. Per germline, CDR1 MGHRA and CDR2 YSYEKL. The V end was cut by 4 bases, the J end by 0 bases, with 7 bases between. The CDR3 coding sequence is TGCGCCAGCAGCCGCGAGGGCTCTGGGGCCAACGTCCTGACTTTC. Its translation: CASSREGSGANVLTF.

This clone was found a few times. The CDR3 loop reads CASSHAKQGGSYEQYF. The CDR3 nucleotides read TGCGCCAGCAGCCACGCCAAACAGGGGGGCTCCTACGAGCAGTACTTC. The chain has TRBV4-1 and TRBJ2-7; TRBD1 matches at 8 bases. The germline V gene has CDR1 MGHRA and CDR2 YSYEKL. The V and J ends lost 3 bases and 0 bases, in that order; junction bases with no gene match: 7. The CDR3 is made up of 16 amino acids.

V is TRBV11-2 and J is TRBJ2-7, with D hard to call. Germline assignment: CDR1 SGHAT and CDR2 FQNNGV. V lost 1 base and J lost 0, with 10 bases in between. The CDR3 is 15 amino acids. The CDR3 DNA follows: TGTGCCAGCAGCTTAGGATGGCAGGACTCCTACGAGCAGTACTTC. Its protein is CASSLGWQDSYEQYF.

This chain joins TRBV6-5 and TRBJ2-1; D gene ambiguous. This CDR3 spans 12 amino acids. The V end lost 2 bases, the J end lost 10 bases, and 9 bases lay between the germline ends. Germline assignment: CDR1 MNHEY and CDR2 SVGAGI. CDR3: CASSYEAAEQFF. The CDR3 DNA is TGTGCCAGCAGTTACGAGGCGGCCGAGCAGTTCTTC.

In this sample, this clone turned up a few times. The genes are TRBV2 and TRBJ2-4; 10 bases match TRBD1. This CDR3 has 15 residues. CDR1 and CDR2 (germline): SNHLY, FYNNEI. The trim removed 10 bases at V and 2 bases at J, leaving 8 bases unmatched. The chain's CDR3 is CAINRDRGPKNIQYF. The CDR3 region has the DNA TGTGCCATCAACCGGGACAGGGGCCCCAAAAACATTCAGTACTTC.